The clone carrying this T cell receptor (beta chain) was picked up many times. Regarding time point: newly diagnosed GD, antithyroid drugs for less than 3 months. Following extraction of RNA from PBMCs, that RNA was used to make the TCR library. The data were obtained in a study of regulatory T cells in long-lasting Graves disease. The CDR3 is 12 amino acids. Germline V gene sequence: CDR1 SGHDT, CDR2 YYEEEE. With V trimmed by 4 bases and J by 6 bases, 4 bases remained unmatched. In building TCR beta libraries, iRepertoire HTBI primers were used together with Arm-PCR of CDR3 regions. A single record per CDR3 protein comes from TCRdb applying MiXCR to the multiplex PCR reads. This table holds roughly 320,000 distinct CDR3 sequences, roughly a sixth found once. These records were also assigned to another study, of T cells in Graves' hyperthyroidism and ophthalmopathy. That source adds: Primed by the HTBI set, a first-round RT-PCR was run on the TCR CDR3.

This receptor was identified in a man aged 40-49 years with Graves disease. The chain links TRBV5-6 to TRBJ2-7; TRBD1 agrees at 7 bases. Sequenced material: peripheral blood mononuclear cells (PBMCs), taken at new diagnosis, from a patient treated with antithyroid drugs. As DNA, the CDR3 is TGTGCCAGCAGCCAACAGGGGCTCGAGCAGTACTTC. This gives the protein CASSQQGLEQYF.